This TCR beta chain was documented in a study of T cells in women clearing cervical HPV infection. Overall study context: Controls were women whose single incident HPV16 infection cleared within 12 months without precancer or cancer. With HLA typing for only a few women, HLA confounding remains possible.

A word on this clone: Read coverage stops 3 residues before the CDR3 terminus; the germline J gene supplies the remainder.

Assay used: immunoSEQ multiplex PCR; TCRdb lists only in-frame clones, some missing. This sample's table has around 30,000 clones. This CDR3 comprises 15 residues. The germline V gene has CDR1 SEHNR and CDR2 FQNEAQ (reference sequence). The J segment lost 5 bases and the V segment lost 4 bases, leaving 5 bases of the junction unmatched. V usage is TRBV7-9 and J usage is TRBJ2-7, with 13 bases identical to TRBD2. Sequenced: blood buffy coat. This sequence was found in a woman between 18 and 70 years old with a cervical HPV16 infection that either progressed to CIN3+ or cleared (not recorded which). CDR3 DNA, as far as it was read: TGTGCCAGCAGCTCCGGGACTAGCGGGAAGGACGAG. Its translation: CASSSGTSGKDE. The full CDR3 protein reads CASSSGTSGKDEQYF.